This passage covers 10 T cell receptor beta chains from one sample sequenced in a study of identical twins. From the 5' RACE reads, TCRdb called clonotypes with MiXCR, one entry per CDR3 protein. Here the sample spans 400,000 to 500,000 distinct CDR3 sequences, about a fifth being singletons. Sample: naive T cells sorted from blood. Receptor source: a man aged 45 to 65 in good health.

This chain connects TRBV7-6 to TRBJ2-1; the D gene is possibly TRBD2 (5 bases). This CDR3 comprises 16 residues. V was clipped by 6 bases and J by 0 bases, with 15 bases between them. Germline assignment: CDR1 SGHVS and CDR2 FNYEAQ. CDR3 region: CASRPRLGSSYNEQFF. CDR3 DNA: TGTGCCAGCAGACCCCGGCTGGGGAGCTCCTACAATGAGCAGTTCTTC.

The CDR3 nucleotides are TGCAGTGCTAGAGATCCCCTAGGGGGGAAAAATGAGCAGTTCTTC. Translating it yields CSARDPLGGKNEQFF. The chain is built from TRBV20-1 and TRBJ2-1, with D tentatively TRBD1 or TRBD2 (6 bases each). The CDR3 consists of 15 residues. Trimming took off 0 bases at V and 7 bases at J, with 16 bases between the two ends. Germline CDR1 is DFQATT and CDR2 is SNEGSKA (reference sequence).

V and J are TRBV16 and TRBJ2-3; D might be TRBD2 (6 bases). Germline-derived CDR1 and CDR2 are KGHSY and FQNENV. The length of the CDR3 is 17 residues. Trimming pared 1 base from V and 2 bases from J, leaving 16 bases between. In DNA, the CDR3 is TGTGCCAGCAGCCAATTCGTAGGAGCGGGTAACACAGATACGCAGTATTTT. Encoded protein: CASSQFVGAGNTDTQYF.

V and J are TRBV20-1 and TRBJ1-1; no firm D call. CDR3 length: 10 amino acids. CDR1 is DFQATT and CDR2 is SNEGSKA in the germline V gene (reference sequence). V gave up 4 bases and J gave up 8 bases, with 8 bases separating them. As DNA, the CDR3 is TGCAGTGCTAACTACGCAGAAGCTTTCTTT. Its protein is CSANYAEAFF.

The J gene is TRBJ2-5, the V gene TRBV5-5; D is perhaps TRBD2 (5 bases). CDR3 length equals 14 residues. Germline V gives CDR1 SGHKS, CDR2 YYEKEE (reference sequence). V was clipped by 1 base and J by 1 base, with 8 bases between them. The CDR3 nucleotides read TGTGCCAGCAGCTTGTGGCGGGCCCAAGAGACCCAGTACTTC. This translates into CASSLWRAQETQYF.

This clonotype occurred many times. The chain joins TRBV9 to TRBJ1-3; no firm D call. Germline lookup yields CDR1 SGDLS and CDR2 YYNGEE. The CDR3 is 15 residues long. The germline V and J ends were trimmed by 0 bases and 1 base, with 8 bases remaining between them. CDR3 amino acids: CASSVGSGSGNTIYF. The CDR3, as DNA: TGTGCCAGCAGCGTAGGAAGTGGGTCTGGAAACACCATATATTTT.

The V gene is TRBV5-5, the J gene TRBJ2-2; D is uncertain. The germline V and J ends were trimmed by 6 bases and 1 base, with 10 bases remaining between them. In germline, CDR1 is SGHKS, CDR2 YYEKEE (reference sequence). The CDR3 runs 14 residues. The CDR3: CASTRTRNTGELFF. For the CDR3, the DNA is TGTGCCAGCACTCGGACCAGGAACACCGGGGAGCTGTTTTTT.

This clonotype was found many times. V gene TRBV20-1 combines with J gene TRBJ2-1; D remains ambiguous. V lost 5 bases and J 6 bases, leaving 11 bases between the germline ends. The CDR3 has 12 amino acids. CDR1 and CDR2 from the germline V gene are DFQATT and SNEGSKA (reference sequence). The CDR3: CSAVDPFNEQFF. The DNA for the CDR3 is TGCAGTGCTGTTGACCCATTCAATGAGCAGTTCTTC.

This clonotype was picked up many times. The J gene is TRBJ2-3, the V gene TRBV7-9; unclear D gene. The CDR3 runs to 13 residues. The V gene lost 5 bases and the J gene lost 4 bases, with 10 bases spanning the gap. Germline CDR1 is SEHNR and CDR2 is FQNEAQ (reference sequence). CDR3 sequence (DNA): TGTGCCAGCAGCAAAGTAGGGTCAGATACGCAGTATTTT. It specifies CASSKVGSDTQYF. Together with reference TRBV7-9 and TRBJ2-3, the CDR3 gives the full variable domain: DTGVSQNPRHKITKRGQNVTFRCDPISEHNRLYWYRQTLGQGPEFLTYFQNEAQLEKSRLLSDRFSAERPKGSFSTLEIQRTEQGDSAMYLCASSKVGSDTQYFGPGTRLTVL.

The rearrangement joins TRBV3-1 to TRBJ1-3; no definite D call. The CDR3 has 15 residues. Germline V gives CDR1 LGHDT, CDR2 YNNKEL (reference sequence). V lost 4 bases to trimming and J lost 0 bases, with 10 bases between them. CDR3 coding DNA: TGTGCCAGCAGCCCCAATCTCAGCTCTGGAAACACCATATATTTT. Residues: CASSPNLSSGNTIYF.